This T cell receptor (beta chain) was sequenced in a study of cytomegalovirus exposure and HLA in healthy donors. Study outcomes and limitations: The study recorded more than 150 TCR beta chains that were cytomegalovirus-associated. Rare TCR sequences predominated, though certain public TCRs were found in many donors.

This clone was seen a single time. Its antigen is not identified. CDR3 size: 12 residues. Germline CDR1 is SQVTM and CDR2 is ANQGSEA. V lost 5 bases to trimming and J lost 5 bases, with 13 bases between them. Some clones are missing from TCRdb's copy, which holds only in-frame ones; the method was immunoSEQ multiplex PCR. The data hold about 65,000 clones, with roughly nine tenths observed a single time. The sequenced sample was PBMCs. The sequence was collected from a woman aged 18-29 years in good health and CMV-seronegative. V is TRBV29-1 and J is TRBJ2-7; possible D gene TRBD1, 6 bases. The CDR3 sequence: CSVREKGDEQYF. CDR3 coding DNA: TGCAGCGTTAGAGAAAAGGGGGACGAGCAGTACTTC.